The clone carrying this T cell receptor beta chain was found many times. Preparation of the TCRbeta library used unique molecular identifiers. MiXCR was run by TCRdb on the PCR reads, yielding one entry per CDR3 protein. The sample has some 200,000 distinct CDR3 sequences, 13% to 15% seen once. The data originate from a study of T-cell reconstitution after alpha-beta-depleted transplantation in children. Trimming took 8 bases from V and 3 from J; bases not matched to a gene: 7. In germline, CDR1 is MNHEY, CDR2 SMNVEV (reference sequence). CDR3 length: 14 residues. This chain connects TRBV27 to TRBJ2-3, with 8 bases matching TRBD1. The sequencing here drew on PBMCs from the stem cell graft donor, taken from the stem cell graft. The TCR sequence derives from a human donor who donated a stem cell graft to a child with acute lymphoblastic leukemia. In DNA, the CDR3 is TGTGCCAGCGGGGTGAGGACAGGGACAGATACGCAGTATTTT. Encoded protein: CASGVRTGTDTQYF.